This entry is about one TCR beta chain. The target of this receptor is not known. Per-base qualities were not stored, and no clone one base away is much larger. This sample is drawn from a study of PD-L1 blockade in urothelial cancer (dated by TCRdb to about 2017). Some background on the complete study: Every patient began therapy in about 2014 and was given atezolizumab 1,200 mg intravenously every 3 weeks. Progression-free survival longer than 6 months counted as durable clinical benefit, and TCR features were additionally tested against both progression-free and overall survival. In the same patients who had TCR sequencing, pretreatment tumors also underwent whole exome sequencing and RNA sequencing. Around 30 patients had pretreatment blood TCR-seq, some 25 had at least one posttreatment blood collection, and some 25 had tumor TCR-seq. Patients had an ECOG performance status of 0 or 1 and had received between 0 and 3 prior chemotherapy regimens. Pretreatment tumor samples, along with matched peripheral blood serially collected before and after atezolizumab treatment, were subjected to TCR sequencing. Blood samples gave median yields of approximately 130,000 T cells and over 80,000 unique TCRs, along with a median clonality of around 0.08. The study, an exploratory multi-omic analysis, examined somatic, immune and clinical correlates of response to PD-L1 blockade with atezolizumab in urothelial cancer. Blood samples were analyzed at 3 weeks after treatment start (second dose) and at 6 weeks after treatment start. About 90% of the roughly 29 patients were identified as males with urothelial cancer of bladder origin, and a prior smoking history was reported by 18 of 29 patients. Durable clinical benefit was achieved by nine patients but not by the remaining 20. What the work shows at the level of the full study, not this receptor alone: Small sample size (n of about 30) and many exploratory analyses mean the results are intended to be hypothesis-generating. Among patients with durable benefit, tumor-associated TCR clones showed greater expansion in peripheral blood 3 weeks after treatment started (n ≈ 24, p = 0.022). Improved progression-free and overall survival was associated with having pretreatment peripheral blood TCR clonality below the median.

The junction shows trimming of 6 bases on V and 2 bases on J, plus 15 bases between the germline ends. The germline V gene (reference sequence) yields SEHNR for CDR1 and FQNEAQ for CDR2. The CDR3 measures 15 amino acids from cysteine to phenylalanine. Kept here is only the CDR3 DNA, which spans 45 bases and is read in frame from base 1. To estimate absolute template abundance from read counts, synthetic TCR analog templates were spiked into each PCR. The immunoSEQ assay was used to amplify TCRbeta CDR3 regions from genomic DNA with bias-controlled V and J gene primers. Sequencing of rearranged TCRbeta segments was done at approximately 20X coverage. In the original analysis: Clustering was used to correct sequencing errors, and CDR3s were annotated against IMGT so that V, D and J genes could be assigned. Out-of-frame and stop-codon sequences were excluded, and only productive TCRbeta rearrangements were used in downstream analyses. To compute clonality, Shannon entropy was normalized by the log of the number of unique productive sequences and then subtracted from one. Fisher's exact test with Benjamini-Hochberg correction, using a cutoff of adjusted p below 0.01, was how clones that differed between time points or between blood and tumor were identified. Here the immuneACCESS table is served through TCRdb, limited to in-frame sequences with V and J called. Missing clones are a known gap in these copies; in checked studies unresolved V genes cover under half, and the rest lacks a known reason. V, J and clone size are those of that table, while D and trimming were read from the DNA. The sample records tens of thousands of clones, 75% to 90% of which are singletons. Around 9.3% of the sample comes from the top ten.

The time point label of this sample denotes: peripheral blood 6 weeks after treatment start. The cohort comprised fewer than 35 patients with locally advanced or metastatic urothelial carcinoma treated at Memorial Sloan Kettering on a trial protocol. Peripheral blood mononuclear cells were collected pretreatment and during treatment, at between 1 and 8 total time points per patient. The Qiagen DNeasy Blood extraction kit was used to purify genomic DNA from total PBMCs and from tumor samples. Collected pretreatment and during treatment, PBMCs were isolated and stored as previously described. The clonotype originates from a man aged 55 to 70 with urothelial cancer. The source was PBMCs, collected around atezolizumab (anti-PD-L1) treatment. This chain is built from TRBV7-9 and TRBJ2-3, with a weak D call of TRBD2 (6 bases match). The nucleotides are TGTGCCAGCAGTCATGGCGGGGACGACACAGATACGCAGTATTTT. Its protein product is CASSHGGDDTDTQYF.